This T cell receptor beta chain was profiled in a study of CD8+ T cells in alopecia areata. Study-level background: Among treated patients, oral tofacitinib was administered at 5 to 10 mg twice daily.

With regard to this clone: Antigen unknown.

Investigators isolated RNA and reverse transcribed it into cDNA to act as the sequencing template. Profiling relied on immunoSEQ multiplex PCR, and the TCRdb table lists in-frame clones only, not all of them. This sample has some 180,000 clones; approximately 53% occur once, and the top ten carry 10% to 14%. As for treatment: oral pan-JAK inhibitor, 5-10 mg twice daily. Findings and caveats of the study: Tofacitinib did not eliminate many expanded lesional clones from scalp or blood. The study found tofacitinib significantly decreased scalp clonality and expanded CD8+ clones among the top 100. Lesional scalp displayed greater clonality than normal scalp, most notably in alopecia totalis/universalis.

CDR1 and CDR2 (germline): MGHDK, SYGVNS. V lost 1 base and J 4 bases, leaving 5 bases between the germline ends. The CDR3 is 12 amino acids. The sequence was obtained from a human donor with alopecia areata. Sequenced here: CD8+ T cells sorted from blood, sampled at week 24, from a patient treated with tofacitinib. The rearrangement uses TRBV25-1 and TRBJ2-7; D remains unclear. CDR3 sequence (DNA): TGTGCCAGCAGTGAATCTGGGTACGAGCAGTACTTC. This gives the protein CASSESGYEQYF.